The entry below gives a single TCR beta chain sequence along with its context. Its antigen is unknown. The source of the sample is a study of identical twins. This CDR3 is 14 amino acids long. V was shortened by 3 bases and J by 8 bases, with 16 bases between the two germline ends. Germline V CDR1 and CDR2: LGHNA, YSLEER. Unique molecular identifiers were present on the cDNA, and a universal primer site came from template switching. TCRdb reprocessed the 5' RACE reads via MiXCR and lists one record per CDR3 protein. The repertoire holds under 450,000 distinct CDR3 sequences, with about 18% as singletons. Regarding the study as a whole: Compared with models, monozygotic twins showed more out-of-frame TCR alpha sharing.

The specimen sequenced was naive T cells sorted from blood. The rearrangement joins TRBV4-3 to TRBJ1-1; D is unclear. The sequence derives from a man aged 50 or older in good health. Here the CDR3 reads CASSQQASVGEAFF. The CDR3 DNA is TGCGCCAGCAGCCAGCAGGCCTCGGTGGGGGAAGCTTTCTTT.